The clone carrying this TCR beta chain has just a few counts. What it recognizes is unknown. Preparation of TCR beta libraries was done by quantitative 5'-RACE with molecular barcodes. MiXCR, run by TCRdb on the 5' RACE reads, gives a single entry per CDR3 protein. Found here are about 440,000 distinct CDR3 sequences, 15% to 20% of them singletons; the top ten hold 1%. These data come from a study of CD8 T cells in ankylosing spondylitis. Germline assignment: CDR1 KGHSH and CDR2 LQKENI. The CDR3 runs to 13 residues. After removal of 4 bases from V and 5 bases from J, the junction contained 4 bases not matched to a gene. Study observations and caveats: Enrichment of disease-linked clones was reportedly significant in matched ankylosing spondylitis synovial fluid. Past research had described some motif variants in reactive arthritis synovial fluid and blood. Disease-linked clones were CD8+ and relatively rare in peripheral blood. Ankylosing spondylitis blood seemed to carry a telltale TCR beta motif made of fewer than 10 highly homologous variants.

The rearrangement links TRBV18 to TRBJ2-7; 8 bases are shared with TRBD1. This receptor was taken from a male donor with ankylosing spondylitis. Source material: blood, either unsorted or a sorted T cell fraction (not recorded which). CDR3: CASSRTGSNEQYF. As DNA, the CDR3 is TGTGCCAGCTCACGGACAGGGAGTAACGAGCAGTACTTC.